The entry that follows covers one T cell receptor beta chain sequence. Its target antigen remains unknown. The input lacks base qualities; no much larger clone sits a single base away. The sample originates from a study of blood T cell repertoires in COVID-19 (dated by TCRdb to about 2020). Turning to the overall study: Samples covering the acute and convalescent phases of COVID-19 were provided by collaborators in the United States, Italy and Spain. The material from the prospective study consisted of cDNA or gDNA derived from T cells, B-cell-depleted T cells, or PBMCs. The dataset comprised deeply sampled blood TCRbeta repertoires from subjects exposed to, actively infected with, or recovered from COVID-19. A freely available public database, intended as a resource for researchers studying the immune response to SARS-CoV-2, is where the repertoires were released. The samples were drawn from two sources: the first 160 participants of the ongoing ImmuneRACE study, and 1,200 or so subjects contributed by 6 global collaborators. A de-identified subject ID, COVID-19 status, age in years and sex were almost always included in the sample metadata. Where available, HLA class I and class II types were taken from metadata supplied by the sample provider and were not determined by assay-based typing. Study-wide findings and limitations: How much clinical and demographic metadata was included differed by source and by participant, and the metadata was provided uncurated.

The CDR3 holds 16 amino acids from the cysteine to the phenylalanine. The DNA shown is the 48-base CDR3, in frame from base 1. Per the germline V gene, SNHLY is the CDR1 and FYNNEI is the CDR2. Cut back by 5 bases and 3 bases, the V and J ends lie 14 bases apart. TCRbeta CDR3 regions were amplified from genomic DNA by means of the immunoSEQ Assay, a bias-controlled multiplex PCR. The source study handled its data this way. Nucleated cell counts per sample were estimated from amplification of reference gene primers within the assay. To quantify the absolute abundance of each unique TCRbeta CDR3 rearrangement, sequence reads were collapsed and filtered. For each sample, productive Simpson clonality was calculated as the square root of Simpson's diversity index across productive rearrangements. This immuneACCESS table, as held by TCRdb, lists in-frame sequences with V and J called but not all clones. Of the missing ones, under half trace to an unresolved V gene in checked studies; the others have no known cause. Clonal size and the V and J genes are those of that table, whereas D and trimming came from the DNA. This sample comprises 110,000 or so clones, around 85% of them detected only once. Together, the top ten hold 5% to 6% of the sample.

At one collaborating source in Seattle, patients were enrolled during active infection and were followed longitudinally through the course of disease. Collaborating institutions collected whole blood in K2EDTA tubes following their own protocols. For TCRbeta analysis, collaborators shipped samples in one of three forms: frozen whole blood, isolated PBMCs, or DNA extracted from either of those sample types. The sequence joins TRBV2 to TRBJ1-6, with a tentative D gene TRBD1 over 5 matching bases. The source material was peripheral blood. The sequence was obtained from an older woman with COVID-19, enrolled during active disease. The CDR3 region reads CASSIQGEDYNSPLHF. The nucleotide sequence is given as TGTGCCAGCAGTATCCAGGGCGAAGACTATAATTCACCCCTCCACTTT.